These 9 T cell receptor beta chains were all obtained from the same sample, sequenced in a study of neurological immune-mediated disorders. Each CDR3 protein is one row after TCRdb ran MiXCR on the 5' RACE reads. The table lists roughly 62,000 distinct CDR3 sequences, more than 4% of them singletons. The sequencing sample was made of PBMCs. All receptors derive from a woman aged 50 to 60 with multiple sclerosis.

This clonotype was recorded a few times. One end of the junction is discordant with germline, which a read error may explain. The gene calls are TRBV5-5 and TRBJ1-6, with D maybe TRBD1 (5 bases). This CDR3 has 14 residues. CDR1 and CDR2 from the germline V gene are SGHKS and YYEKEE (reference sequence). This CDR3 is CASSWGLLASPLHF. Here the CDR3 DNA reads TGTGCCAGCAGCTGGGGCCTCCTGGCTTCACCCCTACACTTT.

This clonotype occurred many times. This chain joins TRBV27 and TRBJ2-5; 8 bases map to TRBD2. V shed 7 bases, J shed 5 bases, and the junction held 9 bases outside the gene matches. Per germline, CDR1 MNHEY and CDR2 SMNVEV (reference sequence). This CDR3 spans 14 amino acids. Written as DNA, the CDR3 is TGTGCCAGCAAACCGGGACTAGGGGTTGAGACCCAGTACTTC. This gives the protein CASKPGLGVETQYF.

The chain employs TRBV5-1 and TRBJ1-5, with D possibly matching TRBD1 (6 bases). The CDR3 totals 15 residues. V lost 2 bases to trimming and J lost 3 bases, with 12 bases between them. The germline V gene encodes CDR1 SGHRS and CDR2 YFSETQ. The CDR3 is CASSLTGKDNQPQHF. The CDR3 DNA reads TGCGCCAGCAGCTTAACAGGGAAGGACAATCAGCCCCAGCATTTT. The full variable domain, completed using reference TRBV5-1 and TRBJ1-5, is KAGVTQTPRYLIKTRGQQVTLSCSPISGHRSVSWYQQTPGQGLQFLFEYFSETQRNKGNFPGRFSGRQFSNSRSEMNVSTLELGDSALYLCASSLTGKDNQPQHFGDGTRLSIL.

This clonotype was seen only a few times. The J gene is TRBJ2-5, the V gene TRBV7-8; 8 bases match TRBD2. CDR3 length equals 15 residues. The trim removed 5 bases at V and 5 bases at J, leaving 10 bases unmatched. Germline assignment: CDR1 SGHVS and CDR2 FQNEAQ. In DNA, the CDR3 is TGTGCCAGCAGCCCGGGGGGGGCACTCATGGAGACCCAGTACTTC. Protein: CASSPGGALMETQYF.

The V call is TRBV5-6, the J call TRBJ1-1, with no clear D. Trimming took 1 base from V and 8 from J, leaving 12 bases between them. Germline CDR1 SGHDT, CDR2 YYEEEE. The CDR3 runs to 13 residues. The CDR3 sequence is CASSLMGAGEAFF. CDR3 nucleotides: TGTGCCAGCAGCTTGATGGGAGCAGGAGAAGCTTTCTTT.

This clonotype was counted many times. The rearrangement joins TRBV11-2 to TRBJ2-2; D gene ambiguous. Germline values: CDR1 SGHAT, CDR2 FQNNGV. The CDR3 is 14 amino acids. The V end lost 3 bases, the J end lost 5 bases, and 10 bases lay between the germline ends. CDR3 nucleotides: TGTGCCAGCAGCTTCCTCCGGTTGACCGGGGAGCTGTTTTTT. Translating gives CASSFLRLTGELFF.

This clonotype was detected many times. Compared with germline, one end of the junction differs, possibly owing to a read error. This rearrangement joins TRBV4-1 to TRBJ1-6; TRBD1 agrees at 9 bases. The germline CDR1 and CDR2 sequences are MGHRA and YSYEKL. This CDR3 is built from 15 residues. CDR3 sequence (DNA): TGCGCCAGCAGCCGTCGACAGGGGGAAGATTCACCCCTCAACTTT. It is translated as CASSRRQGEDSPLNF.

This clonotype was counted many times. The chain couples TRBV14 to TRBJ1-4; D uncertain. Trimming took 1 base from V and 0 from J, leaving 6 bases between them. CDR1 SGHDN and CDR2 FVKESK come from the germline V gene. The CDR3 runs to 15 residues. The CDR3 loop reads CASSQVRATNEKLFF. CDR3 DNA sequence: TGTGCCAGCAGCCAAGTACGGGCAACTAATGAAAAACTGTTTTTT.

The table lists this clonotype with many counts. The V and J genes are TRBV4-2 and TRBJ1-5, with D maybe TRBD1 (5 bases). The germline V and J ends were trimmed by 0 bases and 2 bases, with 8 bases remaining between them. Germline values: CDR1 LGHNA, CDR2 YNFKEQ. The CDR3 has 15 amino acids. The CDR3 loop reads CASSQEGAGNQPQHF. The DNA for the CDR3 is TGTGCCAGCAGCCAAGAAGGGGCTGGCAATCAGCCCCAGCATTTT.